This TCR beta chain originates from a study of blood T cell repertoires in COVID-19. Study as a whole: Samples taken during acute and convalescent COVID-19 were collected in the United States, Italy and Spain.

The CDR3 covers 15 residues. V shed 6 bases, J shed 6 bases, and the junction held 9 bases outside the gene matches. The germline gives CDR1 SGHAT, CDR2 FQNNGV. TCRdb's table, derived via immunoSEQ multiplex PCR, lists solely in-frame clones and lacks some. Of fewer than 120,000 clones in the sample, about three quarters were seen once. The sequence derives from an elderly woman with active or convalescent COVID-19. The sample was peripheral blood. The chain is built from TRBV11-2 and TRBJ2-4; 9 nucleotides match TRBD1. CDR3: CASSSTGGRGNIQYF. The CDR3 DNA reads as TGTGCCAGCAGTTCCACAGGGGGCAGGGGAAACATTCAGTACTTC.